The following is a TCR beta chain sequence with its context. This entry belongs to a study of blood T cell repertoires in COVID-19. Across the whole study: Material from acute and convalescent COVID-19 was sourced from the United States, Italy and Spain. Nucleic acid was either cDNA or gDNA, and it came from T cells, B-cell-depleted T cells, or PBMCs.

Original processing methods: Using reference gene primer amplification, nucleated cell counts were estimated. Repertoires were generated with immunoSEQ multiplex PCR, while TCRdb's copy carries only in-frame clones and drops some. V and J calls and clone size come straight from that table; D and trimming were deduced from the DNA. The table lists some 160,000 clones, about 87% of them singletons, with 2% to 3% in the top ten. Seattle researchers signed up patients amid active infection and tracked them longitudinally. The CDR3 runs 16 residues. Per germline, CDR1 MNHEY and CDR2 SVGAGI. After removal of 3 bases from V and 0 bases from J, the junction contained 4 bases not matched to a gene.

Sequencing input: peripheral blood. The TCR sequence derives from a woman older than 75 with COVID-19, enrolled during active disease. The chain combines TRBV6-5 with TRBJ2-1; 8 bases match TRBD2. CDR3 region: CASSYTSGYSYNEQFF. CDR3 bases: TGTGCCAGCAGTTATACTAGCGGTTACTCCTACAATGAGCAGTTCTTC.